This paragraph covers one T cell receptor beta chain sequence. This sample was taken from a study of CD8 T cells in Susac syndrome. Reverse transcription of about 0.5 to 1 ug RNA was carried out with random hexamers. Across 54 Vbeta and 13 Jbeta, immunoSEQ multiplex PCR amplified TCR beta CDR3. TCRdb re-analysed the immunoSEQ multiplex PCR reads in MiXCR, keeping a single row per CDR3 protein. The data contain about 120,000 distinct CDR3 sequences, around 95% of them singletons. V shed 0 bases and J 5 bases; nucleotides not matched to a gene: 4. In germline, CDR1 is MNHEY, CDR2 SVGAGI. This CDR3 is built from 16 residues.

This TCR was sampled from a human donor in good health. The chain links TRBV6-5 to TRBJ2-2; 9 nucleotides align to TRBD1. Sequencing was performed on CD4+ T cells from PBMCs. This CDR3 reads CASSYSRTGVTGELFF. DNA of the CDR3: TGTGCCAGCAGTTACTCGAGGACAGGGGTTACCGGGGAGCTGTTTTTT.